This T cell receptor (beta chain) stems from a study of graft-versus-host responses after intestinal transplantation. Notes on the study in general: Allografts from individuals with graft-donor T cell macrochimerism displayed high graft-versus-host to host-versus-graft clonal ratios.

In regard to this clone: Its antigen is as yet unknown.

Assay used: immunoSEQ multiplex PCR; TCRdb lists only in-frame clones, some missing. Among tens of thousands of clones, 91% were seen once, and the ten largest hold less than 0.1%. The CDR3 has 15 residues. V was pared by 2 bases and J by 1 base, with 9 bases between. The germline V gene encodes CDR1 LNHDA and CDR2 SQIVND (reference sequence). The V gene is TRBV19, the J gene TRBJ1-5; D is unresolved. The sequence came from a human donor who received an intestinal transplant. Sequences were derived from unstimulated CD4+ T cells sorted from spleen or lymph node cells, sampled before intestinal transplant. The CDR3 region is CASSIIAGSNQPQHF. As DNA, the CDR3 is TGTGCCAGTAGTATAATCGCCGGGAGCAATCAGCCCCAGCATTTT.